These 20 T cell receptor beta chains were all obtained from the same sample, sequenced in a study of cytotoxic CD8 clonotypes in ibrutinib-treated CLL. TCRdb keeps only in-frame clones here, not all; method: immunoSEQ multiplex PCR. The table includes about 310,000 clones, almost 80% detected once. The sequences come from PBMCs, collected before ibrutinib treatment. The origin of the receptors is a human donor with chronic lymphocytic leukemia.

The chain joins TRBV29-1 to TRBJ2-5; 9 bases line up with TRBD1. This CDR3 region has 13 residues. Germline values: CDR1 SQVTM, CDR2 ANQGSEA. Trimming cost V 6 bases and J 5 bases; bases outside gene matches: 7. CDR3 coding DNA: TGCAGCGTGAGGGACAGGGTACAGGAGACCCAGTACTTC. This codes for CSVRDRVQETQYF. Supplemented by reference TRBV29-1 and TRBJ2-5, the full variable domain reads SAVISQKPSRDICQRGTSLTIQCQVDSQVTMMFWYRQQPGQSLTLIATANQGSEATYESGFVIDKFPISRPNLTFSTLTVSNMSPEDSSIYLCSVRDRVQETQYFGPGTRLLVL.

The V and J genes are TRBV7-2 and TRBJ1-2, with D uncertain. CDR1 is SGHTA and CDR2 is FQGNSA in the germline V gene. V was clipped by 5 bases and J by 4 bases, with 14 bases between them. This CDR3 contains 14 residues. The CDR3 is CASSAPGRIYGYTF. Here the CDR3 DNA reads TGTGCCAGCAGCGCACCCGGACGGATCTATGGCTACACCTTC.

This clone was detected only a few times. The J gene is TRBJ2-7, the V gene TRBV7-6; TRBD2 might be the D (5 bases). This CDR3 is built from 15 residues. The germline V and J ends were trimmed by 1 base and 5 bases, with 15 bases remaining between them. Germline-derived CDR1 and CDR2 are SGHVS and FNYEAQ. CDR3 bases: TGTGCCAGCAGCTTAGGGGTCGGGGAGTACGACGAGCAGTACTTC. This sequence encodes CASSLGVGEYDEQYF.

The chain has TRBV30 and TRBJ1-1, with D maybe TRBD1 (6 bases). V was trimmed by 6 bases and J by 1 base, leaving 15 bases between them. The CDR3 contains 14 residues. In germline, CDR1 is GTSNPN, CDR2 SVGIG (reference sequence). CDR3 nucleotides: TGTGCCTGTGACCCGGGAGGGGGGAACACTGAAGCTTTCTTT. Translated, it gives CACDPGGGNTEAFF.

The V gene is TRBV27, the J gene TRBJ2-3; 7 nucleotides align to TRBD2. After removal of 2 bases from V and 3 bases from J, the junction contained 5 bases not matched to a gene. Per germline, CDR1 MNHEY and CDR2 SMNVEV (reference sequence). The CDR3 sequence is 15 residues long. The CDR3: CASSLGLVGTDTQYF. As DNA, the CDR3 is TGTGCCAGCAGTTTAGGACTAGTAGGGACAGATACGCAGTATTTT.

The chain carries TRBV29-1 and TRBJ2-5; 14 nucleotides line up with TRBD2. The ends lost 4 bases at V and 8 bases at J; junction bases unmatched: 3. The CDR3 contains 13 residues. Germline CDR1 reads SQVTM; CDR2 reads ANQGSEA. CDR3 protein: CSVGGLAGATQYF. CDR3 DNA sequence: TGCAGCGTTGGGGGACTAGCGGGAGCAACCCAGTACTTC.

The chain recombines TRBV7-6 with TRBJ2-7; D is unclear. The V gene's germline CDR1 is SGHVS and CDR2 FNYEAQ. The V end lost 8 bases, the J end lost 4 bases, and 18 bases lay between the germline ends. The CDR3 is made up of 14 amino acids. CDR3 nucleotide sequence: TGTGCCAGCCCCACACTGCTGGTCCCTTACGAGCAGTACTTC. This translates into CASPTLLVPYEQYF.

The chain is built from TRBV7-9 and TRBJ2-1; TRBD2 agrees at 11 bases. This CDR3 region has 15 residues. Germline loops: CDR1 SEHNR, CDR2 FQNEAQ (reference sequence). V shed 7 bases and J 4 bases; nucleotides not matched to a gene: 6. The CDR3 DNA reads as TGTGCCAGCACCCCCTGGACTAGCGGGTACAATGAGCAGTTCTTC. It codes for CASTPWTSGYNEQFF.

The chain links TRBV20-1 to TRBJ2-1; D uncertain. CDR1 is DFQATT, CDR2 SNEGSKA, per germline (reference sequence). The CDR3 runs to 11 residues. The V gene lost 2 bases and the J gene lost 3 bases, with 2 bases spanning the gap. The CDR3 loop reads CSARLYNEQFF. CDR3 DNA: TGCAGTGCTAGACTCTACAATGAGCAGTTCTTC.

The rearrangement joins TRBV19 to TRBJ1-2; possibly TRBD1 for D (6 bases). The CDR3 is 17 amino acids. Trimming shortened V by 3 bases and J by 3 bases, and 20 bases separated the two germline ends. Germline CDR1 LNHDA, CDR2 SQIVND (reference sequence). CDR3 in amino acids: CASSMNTGFRQDYGYTF. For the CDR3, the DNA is TGTGCCAGTAGTATGAATACAGGGTTCAGGCAAGACTATGGCTACACCTTC. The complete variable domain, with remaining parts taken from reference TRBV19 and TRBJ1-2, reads DGGITQSPKYLFRKEGQNVTLSCEQNLNHDAMYWYRQDPGQGLRLIYYSQIVNDFQKGDIAEGYSVSREKKESFPLTVTSAQKNPTAFYLCASSMNTGFRQDYGYTFGSGTRLTVV.

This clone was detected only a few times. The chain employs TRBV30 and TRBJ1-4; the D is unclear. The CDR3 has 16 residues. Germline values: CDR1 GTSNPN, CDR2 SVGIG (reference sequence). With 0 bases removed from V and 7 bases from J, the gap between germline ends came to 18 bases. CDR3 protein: CAWSVSLWGQSEKLFF. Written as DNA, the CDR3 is TGTGCCTGGAGTGTCTCGTTGTGGGGTCAAAGTGAAAAACTGTTTTTT. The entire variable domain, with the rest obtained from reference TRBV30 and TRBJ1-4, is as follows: SQTIHQWPATLVQPVGSPLSLECTVEGTSNPNLYWYRQAAGRGLQLLFYSVGIGQISSEVPQNLSASRPQDRQFILSSKKLLLSDSGFYLCAWSVSLWGQSEKLFFGSGTQLSVL.

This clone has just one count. CDR3 nucleotide sequence: TGTGCCAGCAGCCGATTATCTCTGACTAATGAAAAACTGTTTTTT. Its protein is CASSRLSLTNEKLFF. This rearrangement joins TRBV5-6 to TRBJ1-4; D unclear. V was cut by 4 bases and J by 2 bases, with 12 bases left in between. This CDR3 is 15 amino acids long. Germline V gene lookup returns CDR1 SGHDT and CDR2 YYEEEE.

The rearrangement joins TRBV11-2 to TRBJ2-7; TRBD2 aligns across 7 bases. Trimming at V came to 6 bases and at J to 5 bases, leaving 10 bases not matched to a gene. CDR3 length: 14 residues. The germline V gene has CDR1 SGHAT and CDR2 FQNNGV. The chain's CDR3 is CASSPAGLFHEQYF. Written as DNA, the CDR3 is TGTGCCAGCAGTCCGGCGGGACTATTCCACGAGCAGTACTTC.

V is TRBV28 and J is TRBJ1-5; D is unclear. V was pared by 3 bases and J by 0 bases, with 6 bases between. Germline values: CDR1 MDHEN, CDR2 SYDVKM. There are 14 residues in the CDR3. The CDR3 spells CASSFVLSNQPQHF. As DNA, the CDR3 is TGTGCCAGCAGTTTTGTACTTAGCAATCAGCCCCAGCATTTT.

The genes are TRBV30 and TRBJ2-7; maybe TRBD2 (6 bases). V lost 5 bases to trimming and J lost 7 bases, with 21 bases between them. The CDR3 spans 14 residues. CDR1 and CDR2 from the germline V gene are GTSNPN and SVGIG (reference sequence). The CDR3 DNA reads TGTGCCTGGGGTGGCGTCGGGCCACGGGGGGAGCAGTACTTC. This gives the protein CAWGGVGPRGEQYF.

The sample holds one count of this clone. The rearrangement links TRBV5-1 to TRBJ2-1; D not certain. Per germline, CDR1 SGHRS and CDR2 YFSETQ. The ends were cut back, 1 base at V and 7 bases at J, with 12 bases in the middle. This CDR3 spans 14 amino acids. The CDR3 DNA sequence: TGCGCCAGCAGCTTGAATTCGTTAACAAATGAGCAGTTCTTC. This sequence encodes CASSLNSLTNEQFF. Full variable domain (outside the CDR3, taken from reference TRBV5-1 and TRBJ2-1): KAGVTQTPRYLIKTRGQQVTLSCSPISGHRSVSWYQQTPGQGLQFLFEYFSETQRNKGNFPGRFSGRQFSNSRSEMNVSTLELGDSALYLCASSLNSLTNEQFFGPGTRLTVL.

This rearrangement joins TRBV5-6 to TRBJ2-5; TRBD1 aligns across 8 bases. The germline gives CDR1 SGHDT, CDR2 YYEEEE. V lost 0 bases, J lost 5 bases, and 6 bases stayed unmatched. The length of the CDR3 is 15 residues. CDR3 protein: CASSLDPGGEETQYF. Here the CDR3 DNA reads TGTGCCAGCAGCTTGGACCCAGGGGGCGAGGAGACCCAGTACTTC.

The CDR3 loop reads CASSQTHSGGRGEKLFF. CDR3 nucleotide sequence: TGCGCCAGCAGCCAAACTCATTCAGGGGGCAGGGGTGAAAAACTGTTTTTT. The chain is built from TRBV4-3 and TRBJ1-4, with TRBD1 matching 8 bases. J was trimmed by 7 bases and V by 2 bases; bases with no gene match: 12. The CDR3 covers 17 residues. Germline V gene lookup returns CDR1 LGHNA and CDR2 YSLEER.

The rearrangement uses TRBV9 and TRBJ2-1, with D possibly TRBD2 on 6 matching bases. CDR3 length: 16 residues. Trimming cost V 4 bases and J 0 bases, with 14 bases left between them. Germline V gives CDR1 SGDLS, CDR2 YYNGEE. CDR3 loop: CASSPRGLSSYNEQFF. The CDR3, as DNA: TGTGCCAGCAGCCCAAGGGGACTGAGCTCCTACAATGAGCAGTTCTTC. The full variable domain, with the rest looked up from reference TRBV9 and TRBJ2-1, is DSGVTQTPKHLITATGQRVTLRCSPRSGDLSVYWYQQSLDQGLQFLIQYYNGEERAKGNILERFSAQQFPDLHSELNLSSLELGDSALYFCASSPRGLSSYNEQFFGPGTRLTVL.

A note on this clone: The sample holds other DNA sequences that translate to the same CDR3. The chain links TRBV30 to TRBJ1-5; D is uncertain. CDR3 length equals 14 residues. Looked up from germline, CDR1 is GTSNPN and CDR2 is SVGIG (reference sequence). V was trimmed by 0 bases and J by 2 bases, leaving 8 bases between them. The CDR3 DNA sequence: TGTGCCTGGAGTGTACGGACCGGCAATCAGCCCCAGCATTTT. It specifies CAWSVRTGNQPQHF. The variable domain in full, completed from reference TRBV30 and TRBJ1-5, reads SQTIHQWPATLVQPVGSPLSLECTVEGTSNPNLYWYRQAAGRGLQLLFYSVGIGQISSEVPQNLSASRPQDRQFILSSKKLLLSDSGFYLCAWSVRTGNQPQHFGDGTRLSIL.